The next 2 T cell receptor beta chains were all read from a single sample in a study of T cells in women clearing cervical HPV infection. Method: immunoSEQ multiplex PCR; TCRdb's copy keeps in-frame clones and lacks some. The sample holds more than 20,000 clones. The sample was blood buffy coat. The receptors originated from a woman between 18 and 70 years old with a cervical HPV16 infection that either progressed to CIN3+ or cleared (not recorded which).

CDR3 protein: CASSSLRGQETQYF. The CDR3 DNA, read in part, is TGTGCCAGCAGCTCTTTAAGGGGGCAAGAGACG. The chain recombines TRBV5-4 with TRBJ2-3, with 7 bases that match TRBD1. The read comes to an end 3 residues before the CDR3 does, leaving the germline J gene to fill in the end. Germline V gene data show CDR1 as SGHNT and CDR2 as YYREEE (reference sequence). The CDR3 contains 14 residues.

For this clone: Compared with germline, one end of the junction differs, possibly owing to a read error. The read gets to within 3 residues of the CDR3 end, and the germline J gene fills in the rest. The chain couples TRBV4-2 to TRBJ2-3, with 7 positions matching TRBD2. Germline V gives CDR1 LGHNA, CDR2 YNFKEQ. The CDR3 totals 16 residues. This CDR3 reads CASSSLLAGGTDTQYF. The part of the CDR3 DNA that was read is TGCGCCAGCAGCTCGCTCTTGGCGGGGGGCACAGATACG.